The 18 T cell receptor beta chains given below trace back to one sample, sequenced in a study of T cell repertoires in breast cancer. Blocking oligonucleotides added to a second nested PCR suppressed unpaired genes. TCRdb itself ran the emulsion pairing reads through MiXCR, one entry per CDR3 protein. The sample consists of roughly 39,000 distinct CDR3 sequences, roughly 44% of them appearing once. Primers covering all TCR V genes were used in emulsion RT-PCR on CD8+ T cells. Sequencing was carried out using CD8+ T cells. These receptors were collected from a pool of human donors with breast cancer or a healthy control (not recorded which).

Concerning this clonotype: One end of the junction varies from germline; a read error may be responsible. The chain links TRBV6-2 or TRBV6-3 to TRBJ2-3, with 8 positions matching TRBD1. The CDR3 is made up of 15 amino acids. CDR1 is MNHEY and CDR2 is SVGEGT in the germline V gene. The DNA for the CDR3 is TGTGTCAGCGGATTCGGACAGGGATGGTCAGATACGCAGTATTTT. This gives the protein CVSGFGQGWSDTQYF.

J is TRBJ1-1 and V is TRBV6-4; the D is unclear. Germline CDR1 reads MRHNA; CDR2 reads SNTAGT. V lost 6 bases and J 6 bases, leaving 14 bases between the germline ends. This CDR3 is 13 amino acids long. The CDR3 spells CASSFTMWAEAFF. The CDR3 region has the DNA TGTGCCAGCAGCTTTACAATGTGGGCTGAAGCTTTCTTT.

In regard to this clonotype: A read error may be the cause here, since a much bigger clone is one base away. The DNA is omitted, as the CDR3 cannot be located on it reliably, and the CDR3 follows TCRdb's listing. The gene calls are TRBV7-6 and TRBJ2-7; TRBD2 reflects the table's D call only, with no check against the DNA. Looked up from germline, CDR1 is SGHVS and CDR2 is FNYEAQ. The CDR3 length is 20 residues, termini included. CDR3 amino acids: CASSFGVGSLGDSEFYEQCF.

This chain connects TRBV5-4 to TRBJ2-3; TRBD2 agrees at 12 bases. CDR3 size: 18 residues. After removal of 2 bases from V and 5 bases from J, the junction contained 12 bases not matched to a gene. CDR1 is SGHNT, CDR2 YYREEE, per germline (reference sequence). CDR3 sequence (DNA): TGTGCCAGCAGCTTCTCCGTAAGACTAGCGGGAGAAGAAGATACGCAGTATTTT. It is translated as CASSFSVRLAGEEDTQYF.

This chain joins TRBV2 and TRBJ2-1; tentatively, D is TRBD1 (5 bases). The CDR3 covers 13 residues. Germline V gene sequence: CDR1 SNHLY, CDR2 FYNNEI. Trimming removed 9 bases at V and 9 bases at J, with 18 bases between. The CDR3 here is CARSSPGSGEQFF. CDR3 nucleotide sequence: TGTGCCAGAAGTTCTCCAGGGTCTGGTGAGCAGTTCTTC. Complete variable domain (other parts from reference TRBV2 and TRBJ2-1): EPEVTQTPSHQVTQMGQEVILRCVPISNHLYFYWYRQILGQKVEFLVSFYNNEISEKSEIFDDQFSVERPDGSNFTLKIRSTKLEDSAMYFCARSSPGSGEQFFGPGTRLTVL.

This chain connects TRBV20-1 to TRBJ1-5; maybe TRBD1 (5 bases). CDR3 length equals 17 residues. The germline gives CDR1 DFQATT, CDR2 SNEGSKA (reference sequence). V was cut by 4 bases and J by 0 bases, with 19 bases left in between. This chain's CDR3 is CSAIPLGGAPSNQPQHF. The DNA of the CDR3 is TGCAGTGCTATCCCGCTGGGAGGGGCCCCTAGCAATCAGCCCCAGCATTTT.

This clonotype was seen a few times. The J gene is TRBJ2-5, the V gene TRBV12-3 or TRBV12-4; the match to TRBD1 covers 8 bases. The V and J ends lost 5 bases and 5 bases, in that order; junction bases with no gene match: 7. CDR3 length: 14 amino acids. CDR3 protein: CASSRTGPGETQYF. The CDR3 nucleotides are TGTGCCAGCAGTCGGACAGGGCCGGGGGAGACCCAGTACTTC.

This clonotype appeared a single time. The chain employs TRBV3-1 and TRBJ2-1; TRBD1 matches 12 bases. The CDR3 is made up of 15 amino acids. After removal of 5 bases from V and 9 bases from J, the junction contained 8 bases not matched to a gene. Germline assignment: CDR1 LGHDT and CDR2 YNNKEL (reference sequence). The CDR3 nucleotides are TGTGCCAGCAGCAGCCGGGACAGGGGGCGTGGTGAGCAGTTCTTC. This gives the protein CASSSRDRGRGEQFF.

This clonotype was seen only once. The V call is TRBV27, the J call TRBJ2-5, with TRBD2 as a possible D gene (6 bases). The CDR3 is 14 amino acids. V lost 6 bases, J lost 6 bases, and 17 bases lay in between. Looked up from germline, CDR1 is MNHEY and CDR2 is SMNVEV (reference sequence). The CDR3 loop reads CASRVMEGTKTQYF. In nucleotides, the CDR3 is TGTGCCAGCAGAGTAATGGAGGGTACGAAGACCCAGTACTTC.

V is TRBV5-4 and J is TRBJ1-1; D ambiguous. The CDR3 length is 13 residues. Germline assignment: CDR1 SGHNT and CDR2 YYREEE (reference sequence). V was shortened by 4 bases and J by 7 bases, with 14 bases between the two germline ends. DNA for the CDR3: TGTGCCAGCAGCCCCTATTCGGGCCATGAAGCTTTCTTT. This codes for CASSPYSGHEAFF.

The CDR3 DNA reads as TGCAGTGCTAGAGGGGACAGGGCCTACCAAGAGACCCAGTACTTC. Protein sequence: CSARGDRAYQETQYF. This sequence joins TRBV20-1 and TRBJ2-5; TRBD1 matches 9 bases. The CDR3 covers 15 residues. Germline loops: CDR1 DFQATT, CDR2 SNEGSKA (reference sequence). The J segment lost 0 bases and the V segment lost 1 base, leaving 3 bases of the junction unmatched.

A word on this clonotype: Since a much larger clone is just one base distant, this may be a read error. The chain uses TRBV6-1 and TRBJ2-7; 9 bases agree with TRBD1. Germline CDR1 is MNHNS and CDR2 is SASEGT. The CDR3 is 14 residues long. CDR3 nucleotide sequence: TGTGCCGGCAGTACCGGGACAGGGATCCACGAGCAGTACTTC. It translates to CAGSTGTGIHEQYF.

Only a few counts were recorded for this clonotype. One junction end disagrees with the germline gene, perhaps due to a read error. The chain joins TRBV5-4 to TRBJ1-4; TRBD1 matches 7 bases. The CDR3 consists of 15 residues. Germline V CDR1 and CDR2: SGHNT, YYREEE (reference sequence). The CDR3: CASSLAGTANEKLFF. The CDR3 region has the DNA TGTGCTAGCAGCTTGGCCGGGACAGCTAATGAAAAACTGTTTTTT.

The chain carries TRBV4-1 and TRBJ1-1, with D hard to call. The germline gives CDR1 MGHRA, CDR2 YSYEKL. This CDR3 is 16 amino acids long. V was pared by 2 bases and J by 0 bases, with 13 bases between. CDR3 amino acids: CASSQILKVVNTEAFF. The CDR3 bases are TGCGCCAGCAGCCAAATCCTTAAGGTCGTGAACACTGAAGCTTTCTTT.

This rearrangement joins TRBV2 to TRBJ2-3, with TRBD2 identical over 9 bases. Trimming cost V 6 bases and J 6 bases; bases outside gene matches: 10. Germline lookup yields CDR1 SNHLY and CDR2 FYNNEI. This CDR3 is 15 amino acids long. The CDR3: CASSEPGLAQDTQYF. The CDR3 DNA reads as TGTGCCAGCAGCGAACCGGGACTAGCACAGGATACGCAGTATTTT.

This clonotype was seen many times. This rearrangement joins TRBV4-2 to TRBJ1-1, with no clear D. This CDR3 region has 13 residues. V was pared by 0 bases and J by 5 bases, with 7 bases between. Germline CDR1 LGHNA, CDR2 YNFKEQ. The CDR3 nucleotides are TGTGCCAGCAGCCAAGAGGCCGATACTGAAGCTTTCTTT. Translation gives CASSQEADTEAFF.

This clonotype came up a few times. The chain's CDR3 is CASSLRVAGGQGNEQFF. The DNA for the CDR3 is TGTGCCAGCAGTTTAAGGGTAGCGGGGGGGCAGGGCAATGAGCAGTTCTTC. J is TRBJ2-1 and V is TRBV2; 11 bases are shared with TRBD2. Germline assignment: CDR1 SNHLY and CDR2 FYNNEI. J gave up 6 bases and V 5 bases, and 12 bases lay outside the gene matches. This CDR3 spans 17 amino acids.

The rearrangement uses TRBV20-1 and TRBJ2-3, with D maybe TRBD1 (6 bases). The V end lost 6 bases, the J end lost 6 bases, and 19 bases lay between the germline ends. The germline V gene has CDR1 DFQATT and CDR2 SNEGSKA (reference sequence). This CDR3 has 14 residues. The CDR3 is CSALGQYGLDTQYF. The CDR3, as DNA: TGCAGTGCCCTCGGACAGTACGGACTGGATACGCAGTATTTT.